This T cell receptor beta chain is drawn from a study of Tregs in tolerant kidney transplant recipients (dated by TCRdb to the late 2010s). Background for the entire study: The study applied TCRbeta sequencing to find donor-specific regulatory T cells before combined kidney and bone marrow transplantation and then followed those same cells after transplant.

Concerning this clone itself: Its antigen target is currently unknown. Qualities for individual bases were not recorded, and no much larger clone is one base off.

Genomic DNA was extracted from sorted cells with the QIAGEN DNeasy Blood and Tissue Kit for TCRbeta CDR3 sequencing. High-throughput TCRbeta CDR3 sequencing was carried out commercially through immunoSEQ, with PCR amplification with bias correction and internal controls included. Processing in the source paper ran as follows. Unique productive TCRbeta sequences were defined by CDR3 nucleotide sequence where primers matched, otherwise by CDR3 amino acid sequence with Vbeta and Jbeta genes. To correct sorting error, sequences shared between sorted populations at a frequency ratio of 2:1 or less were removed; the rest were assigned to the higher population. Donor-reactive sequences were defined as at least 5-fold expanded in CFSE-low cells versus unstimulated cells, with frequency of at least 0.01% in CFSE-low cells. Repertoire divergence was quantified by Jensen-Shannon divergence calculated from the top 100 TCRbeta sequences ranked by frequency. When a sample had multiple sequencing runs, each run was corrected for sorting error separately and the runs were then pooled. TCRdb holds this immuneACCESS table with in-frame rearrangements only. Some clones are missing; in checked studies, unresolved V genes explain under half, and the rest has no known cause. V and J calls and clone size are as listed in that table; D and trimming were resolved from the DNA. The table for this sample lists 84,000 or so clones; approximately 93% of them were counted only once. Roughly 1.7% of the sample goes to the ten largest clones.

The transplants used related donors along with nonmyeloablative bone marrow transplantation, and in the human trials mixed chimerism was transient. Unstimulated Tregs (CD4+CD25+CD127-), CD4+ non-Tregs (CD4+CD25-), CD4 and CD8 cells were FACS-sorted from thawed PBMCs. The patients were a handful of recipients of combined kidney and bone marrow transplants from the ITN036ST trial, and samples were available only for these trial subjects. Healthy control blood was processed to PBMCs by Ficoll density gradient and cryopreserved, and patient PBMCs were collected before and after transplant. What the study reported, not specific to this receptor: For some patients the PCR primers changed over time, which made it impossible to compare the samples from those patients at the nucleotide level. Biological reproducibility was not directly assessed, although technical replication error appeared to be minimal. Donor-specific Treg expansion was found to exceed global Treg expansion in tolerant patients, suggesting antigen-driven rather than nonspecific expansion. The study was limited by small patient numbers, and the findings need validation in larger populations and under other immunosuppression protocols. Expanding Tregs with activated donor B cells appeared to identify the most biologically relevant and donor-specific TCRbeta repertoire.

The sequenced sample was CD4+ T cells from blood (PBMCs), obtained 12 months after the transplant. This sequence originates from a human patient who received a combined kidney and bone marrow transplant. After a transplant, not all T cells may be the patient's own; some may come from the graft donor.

The DNA reads as follows: TGTGCCAGCAGTCACCTCGGCCAGACAGGGTCCTACAATGAGCAGTTCTTC. It translates to CASSHLGQTGSYNEQFF. This chain is built from TRBV27 and TRBJ2-1, with 7 bases aligning to TRBD1. V ends up 5 bases short and J 1 base short, with an unmatched junction base count of 11. CDR1 and CDR2 are drawn from the germline V gene (reference sequence): MNHEY, SMNVEV. Counted from cysteine to phenylalanine, this CDR3 has 17 amino acids. The read is trimmed to its CDR3 DNA, 51 bases read in frame from base 1.